The clone carrying this T cell receptor (beta chain) was observed once. Its antigen is unknown. A read error may be the cause here, since a much bigger clone is one base away. Every naive CD8 library was made from between roughly 20,000 and 1,000,000 sorted cells with 10%, 30% or 50% RNA. As CD8+CD4-CCR7+CD45RA+ cells, naive CD8 T cells were sorted. Generation of bulk TCR libraries relied on previously described methods and listed TCR primers. TCRdb fed the PCR reads into MiXCR, producing one record per CDR3 protein. The table includes more than 450,000 distinct CDR3 sequences, 20% to 25% detected once. The source of the sample is a study of molecular identifiers for immune sequencing clone quantification. Study observations and caveats: The share of molecules held by clones above 20 RNA copies was over 98% in effector cells and under 1% in naive cells.

This CDR3 is 13 amino acids long. Germline CDR1 and CDR2: SQVTM and ANQGSEA. V lost 6 bases and J lost 5, with 17 bases in between. J is TRBJ2-7 and V is TRBV29-1; maybe TRBD1 (7 bases). This clonotype was sampled from a human donor in good health. Some libraries in this study had Jurkat cell RNA spiked in. The source material was naive CD8+ T cells from blood, with Jurkat cell RNA spiked in. Subset here: FACS-sorted CD8+CD4-CCR7+CD45RA+ naive T cells. The CDR3 protein is CSVDQAGGHEQYF. Written as DNA, the CDR3 is TGCAGCGTAGACCAGGCAGGGGGGCACGAGCAGTACTTC.